This T cell receptor (beta chain) was observed in a study of molecular identifiers for immune sequencing clone quantification. This clonotype was detected a few times. The antigen remains unidentified. The CDR3 is made up of 15 amino acids. The germline V gene has CDR1 GTSNPN and CDR2 SVGIG (reference sequence). V lost 1 base to trimming and J lost 7 bases; unmatched junction nucleotides: 5. TCRdb independently ran MiXCR on the PCR reads; one entry per CDR3 protein. The sample consists of some 320,000 distinct CDR3 sequences, about a fifth of them appearing once. Study-wide findings and caveats: Jurkat TCR RNA from one cell was spiked into one million naive cells, and it was reportedly detectable there. Under 1% of molecules in naive cells, but over 99% of effector molecules, belonged to clones above 20 RNA copies.

This sequence was found in a human donor in good health. Some libraries in this study had Jurkat cell RNA spiked in. The chain has TRBV30 and TRBJ1-5, with 12 bases that match TRBD1. Sequencing used naive CD8+ T cells from blood, with Jurkat cell RNA spiked in. Subset: FACS-sorted CD8+CD4-CCR7+CD45RA+ naive T cells. CDR3 sequence (DNA): TGTGCCTGGAGTGAAGGGACAGGGGGCAGACAGCCCCAGCATTTT. Translating it yields CAWSEGTGGRQPQHF. Filled out from reference TRBV30 and TRBJ1-5, the complete variable domain reads SQTIHQWPATLVQPVGSPLSLECTVEGTSNPNLYWYRQAAGRGLQLLFYSVGIGQISSEVPQNLSASRPQDRQFILSSKKLLLSDSGFYLCAWSEGTGGRQPQHFGDGTRLSIL.